These 26 T cell receptor beta chains came from one sample sequenced in a study of T cell responses to AZD1222 COVID-19 vaccine. Produced via immunoSEQ multiplex PCR; TCRdb's table is partial and in-frame only. The data hold more than 110,000 clones, with roughly 92% observed a single time. Source: peripheral blood, taken on day 0 of AZD1222 vaccination. These TCRs come from an adult in good health.

The CDR3 DNA reads TGTGCCAGTAGTCTAGGACTAACCTTCACAGATACGCAGTATTTT. Amino acids: CASSLGLTFTDTQYF. V and J are TRBV19 and TRBJ2-3, with D possibly matching TRBD2 (6 bases). Trimming left V 5 bases short and J 2 bases short, with 14 bases between. The CDR3 totals 15 residues. CDR1 and CDR2 from the germline V gene are LNHDA and SQIVND (reference sequence).

The chain employs TRBV28 and TRBJ2-1; D not resolved. V was shortened by 4 bases and J by 14 bases, with 15 bases between the two germline ends. The CDR3 has 12 residues. From germline, CDR1 is MDHEN and CDR2 SYDVKM. CDR3 sequence (DNA): TGTGCCAGCAGTTCATTACCCCACGATGAGTTCTTC. Amino acids: CASSSLPHDEFF.

The genes are TRBV19 and TRBJ1-1; 8 nucleotides match TRBD1. Germline lookup yields CDR1 LNHDA and CDR2 SQIVND (reference sequence). V dropped 1 base and J dropped 3; count of bases not matched to a gene: 16. There are 19 residues in the CDR3. Here the CDR3 DNA reads TGTGCCAGTAGTATAGGGGACAGGACGGGTCGCGCTCGGGACACTGAAGCTTTCTTT. It encodes CASSIGDRTGRARDTEAFF.

The rearrangement uses TRBV5-1 and TRBJ2-7; 7 bases are a match to TRBD1. CDR3 size: 15 residues. Trimming took 3 bases from V and 0 from J; bases not matched to a gene: 6. Germline CDR1 is SGHRS and CDR2 is YFSETQ. The CDR3: CASSSQGSISYEQYF. The CDR3 nucleotides are TGCGCCAGCAGCTCACAGGGGTCCATCTCCTACGAGCAGTACTTC.

A few counts support this clone. The CDR3 sequence is CASSLPTPMNTEAFF. The CDR3 DNA sequence: TGTGCCAGCAGCCTTCCGACCCCCATGAACACTGAAGCTTTCTTT. The chain recombines TRBV7-2 with TRBJ1-1, with D hard to call. This CDR3 region has 15 residues. The germline V gene encodes CDR1 SGHTA and CDR2 FQGNSA. V was clipped by 5 bases and J by 0 bases, with 13 bases between them. Together with reference TRBV7-2 and TRBJ1-1, the CDR3 gives the full variable domain: GAGVSQSPSNKVTEKGKDVELRCDPISGHTALYWYRQSLGQGLEFLIYFQGNSAPDKSGLPSDRFSAERTGGSVSTLTIQRTQQEDSAVYLCASSLPTPMNTEAFFGQGTRLTVV.

The genes are TRBV2 and TRBJ2-5; a possible D gene is TRBD2 (5 bases). The CDR3 covers 14 residues. V was pared by 5 bases and J by 4 bases, with 14 bases between. Germline V CDR1 and CDR2: SNHLY, FYNNEI. Here the CDR3 DNA reads TGTGCCAGCAGTCCGGGGAGCCTCTCAGAGACCCAGTACTTC. Translating it yields CASSPGSLSETQYF.

This chain links TRBV6-4 with TRBJ1-1; D not resolved. Trimming removed 3 bases at V and 1 base at J, with 6 bases between. From germline, CDR1 is MRHNA and CDR2 SNTAGT. This CDR3 is 13 amino acids long. The CDR3 coding sequence is TGTGCCAGCAGTGAGTCGGAGAACACTGAAGCTTTCTTT. This encodes CASSESENTEAFF.

V usage is TRBV2 and J usage is TRBJ1-5; tentative D call: TRBD1 (5 bases). The ends were cut back, 3 bases at V and 0 bases at J, with 9 bases in the middle. The germline V gene encodes CDR1 SNHLY and CDR2 FYNNEI. The CDR3 is made up of 15 amino acids. CDR3 nucleotide sequence: TGTGCCAGCAGTGACCGACAGAATAGCAATCAGCCCCAGCATTTT. Translated: CASSDRQNSNQPQHF.

V usage is TRBV27 and J usage is TRBJ1-1, with D possibly matching TRBD1 (6 bases). From germline, CDR1 is MNHEY and CDR2 SMNVEV (reference sequence). With 10 bases removed from V and 1 base from J, the gap between germline ends came to 13 bases. The CDR3 has 13 amino acids. CDR3 sequence: CATHKTGNTEAFF. The CDR3 DNA follows: TGTGCCACCCATAAGACAGGGAACACTGAAGCTTTCTTT.

This sequence joins TRBV10-1 and TRBJ2-6; 8 positions agree with TRBD1. The CDR3 has 18 amino acids. CDR1 and CDR2 (germline): WNHNN, SYGVQD (reference sequence). The junction had 11 bases not matched to a gene; V was cut back by 7 bases and J by 0 bases. The CDR3 coding sequence is TGCGCCAGCAACAGACAGGGGCCCTCCAGCTCTGGGGCCAACGTCCTGACTTTC. Translated, it gives CASNRQGPSSSGANVLTF.

The chain recombines TRBV6-5 with TRBJ2-7, with a weak D call TRBD1 (5 bases). The CDR3 length is 13 residues. Per germline, CDR1 MNHEY and CDR2 SVGAGI. The V gene lost 6 bases and the J gene lost 6 bases, with 15 bases spanning the gap. The CDR3 is CASRTQAGIEQYF. CDR3 DNA: TGTGCCAGCAGAACTCAGGCAGGGATCGAGCAGTACTTC.

CDR3 amino acids: CASSFEQGGYEQYF. Written as DNA, the CDR3 is TGCGCCAGCAGCTTCGAACAGGGGGGCTACGAGCAGTACTTC. The chain combines TRBV5-1 with TRBJ2-7; TRBD1 agrees at 8 bases. The J segment lost 3 bases and the V segment lost 2 bases, leaving 4 bases of the junction unmatched. In germline, CDR1 is SGHRS, CDR2 YFSETQ. This CDR3 contains 14 residues.

The chain recombines TRBV25-1 with TRBJ1-2; 9 bases match TRBD1. This CDR3 spans 14 amino acids. CDR1 is MGHDK and CDR2 is SYGVNS in the germline V gene. Trimming removed 5 bases from V and 4 bases from J; junction bases left unmatched: 5. The CDR3 sequence: CASSPTGGGYGYTF. The CDR3 DNA follows: TGTGCCAGCAGTCCCACAGGGGGCGGCTATGGCTACACCTTC.

This clone was seen a few times. J is TRBJ2-5 and V is TRBV10-3, with 7 bases identical to TRBD2. V gave up 6 bases and J gave up 3 bases; unmatched junction bases: 7. There are 14 residues in the CDR3. CDR1 is ENHRY and CDR2 is SYGVKD in the germline V gene. CDR3 nucleotides: TGTGCCATCAGCCAGGGAGGGACTGAAGAGACCCAGTACTTC. This codes for CAISQGGTEETQYF.

Of note for this clone: The identical CDR3 is also encoded by other nucleotide sequences in the sample. The chain joins TRBV6-5 to TRBJ1-2; 7 nucleotides match TRBD1. The CDR3 consists of 14 residues. Trimming took 0 bases from V and 5 from J; bases not matched to a gene: 3. Germline V gene lookup returns CDR1 MNHEY and CDR2 SVGAGI. The CDR3 sequence: CASSYSGQTYGYTF. Written as DNA, the CDR3 is TGTGCCAGCAGTTACTCGGGACAGACATATGGCTACACCTTC.

The chain joins TRBV4-2 to TRBJ2-5; 9 nucleotides agree with TRBD2. Germline CDR1 and CDR2: LGHNA and YNFKEQ. J was trimmed by 5 bases and V by 4 bases; bases with no gene match: 11. The CDR3 is 16 residues long. CDR3 DNA: TGTGCCAGCAGCCTTGTACCAGCGGGAGGCCTCGAGACCCAGTACTTC. This gives the protein CASSLVPAGGLETQYF.

The V gene is TRBV19, the J gene TRBJ2-1; no definite D call. With 6 bases removed from V and 7 bases from J, the gap between germline ends came to 4 bases. Germline V gene lookup returns CDR1 LNHDA and CDR2 SQIVND (reference sequence). CDR3 length equals 10 residues. CDR3 residues: CASRENEQFF. In nucleotides, the CDR3 is TGTGCCAGTAGAGAAAATGAGCAGTTCTTC.

This clone was found once. CDR3 residues: CASSAFGGGSTLHF. The CDR3, as DNA: TGTGCCAGCAGCGCCTTCGGGGGGGGATCCACCCTCCACTTT. The chain is built from TRBV9 and TRBJ1-6; tentatively, D is TRBD1 (5 bases). The CDR3 is 14 residues long. With 3 bases removed from V and 14 bases from J, the gap between germline ends came to 18 bases. Per germline, CDR1 SGDLS and CDR2 YYNGEE.

This clone was detected once. The chain carries TRBV20-1 and TRBJ2-7; no reliable D call. V was cut by 3 bases and J by 3 bases, with 9 bases left in between. Germline assignment: CDR1 DFQATT and CDR2 SNEGSKA (reference sequence). The CDR3 runs 12 residues. CDR3 loop: CSASPPGYEQYF. The CDR3 nucleotides are TGCAGTGCTAGTCCCCCAGGCTACGAGCAGTACTTC.

This clone was counted only a few times. This chain connects TRBV11-2 to TRBJ2-1, with 11 bases matching TRBD2. CDR1 SGHAT and CDR2 FQNNGV come from the germline V gene. CDR3 length: 14 amino acids. The J segment lost 6 bases and the V segment lost 6 bases, leaving 4 bases of the junction unmatched. CDR3 nucleotides: TGTGCCAGCAGTCTAACTAGCGGGAGCAATGAGCAGTTCTTC. Translated, it gives CASSLTSGSNEQFF.

This chain links TRBV11-2 with TRBJ1-1; 7 nucleotides agree with TRBD1. Germline values: CDR1 SGHAT, CDR2 FQNNGV. Trimming at V came to 5 bases and at J to 6 bases, leaving 15 bases not matched to a gene. There are 16 residues in the CDR3. CDR3 in DNA: TGTGCCAGCAGCGATGGAGGAGGGGGCGAAACGGCTGAAGCTTTCTTT. It encodes CASSDGGGGETAEAFF.

V usage is TRBV19 and J usage is TRBJ1-1, with D tentatively TRBD1 (5 bases). Germline V gives CDR1 LNHDA, CDR2 SQIVND (reference sequence). The V gene lost 6 bases and the J gene lost 7 bases, with 18 bases spanning the gap. This CDR3 has 14 residues. The CDR3 loop is CASSTGTAAHEAFF. CDR3 nucleotide sequence: TGTGCCAGTAGCACCGGGACGGCCGCTCATGAAGCTTTCTTT.

The CDR3 is CAISESEAGGLNEQFF. CDR3 DNA: TGTGCCATCAGTGAGTCGGAAGCGGGAGGGTTAAATGAGCAGTTCTTC. V and J are TRBV10-3 and TRBJ2-1; 10 nucleotides line up with TRBD2. CDR1 and CDR2 (germline): ENHRY, SYGVKD. Unmatched junction bases numbered 6, after V lost 0 bases and J lost 7 bases. This CDR3 has 16 residues.

This rearrangement joins TRBV5-1 to TRBJ1-6, with unresolved D. The CDR3 runs 17 residues. Germline V lookup: CDR1 SGHRS, CDR2 YFSETQ. Between the trimmed V and J ends, which lost 0 bases and 0 bases, there was a span of 10 bases. The CDR3 sequence: CASSLAHPSSYNSPLHF. The CDR3 bases are TGCGCCAGCAGCTTGGCTCACCCAAGCTCCTATAATTCACCCCTCCACTTT.

V gene TRBV28 combines with J gene TRBJ2-6; D not resolved. This CDR3 is 12 amino acids long. V was shortened by 8 bases and J by 4 bases, with 6 bases between the two germline ends. CDR1 is MDHEN, CDR2 SYDVKM, per germline. The CDR3 region is CASSDGANVLTF. The CDR3, as DNA: TGTGCCAGCTCGGACGGGGCCAACGTCCTGACTTTC.

The chain links TRBV12-1 to TRBJ2-5; TRBD2 was called by the table and not checked on the DNA. TRBV12-1 is reported as a pseudogene. This CDR3 comprises 16 residues. The DNA of the CDR3 is TGTGCCAGCAGCTCCCTGACTAGCGGGGGGCAAGAGACCCAGTACTTC. It specifies CASSSLTSGGQETQYF.